The 30 T cell receptor beta chains given below trace back to one sample, sequenced in a study of T cell changes during pregnancy in multiple sclerosis. Libraries were prepared by immunoSEQ multiplex PCR; TCRdb keeps only in-frame clonotypes and omits some of them. Here the sample spans about 73,000 clones, almost 95% being singletons. The source was peripheral blood, collected in the third trimester of pregnancy. These TCRs come from a female donor in good health, enrolled as a control in a pregnancy study.

The genes are TRBV28 and TRBJ1-3; D remains ambiguous. The CDR3 spans 19 residues. Germline lookup yields CDR1 MDHEN and CDR2 SYDVKM. V shed 2 bases and J shed 4 bases, with 24 bases lying between them. CDR3 sequence (DNA): TGTGCCAGCAGTTTAGACCCGATAGGCGGCGGCTCCGCGGGAAACACCATATATTTT. Translation: CASSLDPIGGGSAGNTIYF.

The chain carries TRBV5-1 and TRBJ2-5, with 12 bases lining up with TRBD2. The CDR3 has 18 residues. J was trimmed by 5 bases and V by 0 bases; bases with no gene match: 11. Germline assignment: CDR1 SGHRS and CDR2 YFSETQ. CDR3 in DNA: TGCGCCAGCAGCTTGGCGGCACTAGCGGGGGGATATGAGGAGACCCAGTACTTC. Translation gives CASSLAALAGGYEETQYF.

This rearrangement joins TRBV5-1 to TRBJ1-4; D gene uncertain. Trimming removed 0 bases from V and 3 bases from J, with 18 bases in between. Looked up from germline, CDR1 is SGHRS and CDR2 is YFSETQ. The CDR3 loop spans 18 amino acids. CDR3 residues: CASSLEAPGSIANEKLFF. Written as DNA, the CDR3 is TGCGCCAGCAGCTTGGAGGCCCCCGGGAGTATTGCTAATGAAAAACTGTTTTTT.

The CDR3 region is CASSLISSSTGPNYGYTF. DNA of the CDR3: TGCGCCAGCAGCTTGATTTCTTCTAGTACAGGGCCTAACTATGGCTACACCTTC. This chain connects TRBV5-1 to TRBJ1-2; a possible D gene is TRBD1 (6 bases). The CDR3 has 18 amino acids. Trimming removed 1 base at V and 0 bases at J, with 19 bases between. Germline V gene data show CDR1 as SGHRS and CDR2 as YFSETQ. Full variable domain (missing parts from reference TRBV5-1 and TRBJ1-2): KAGVTQTPRYLIKTRGQQVTLSCSPISGHRSVSWYQQTPGQGLQFLFEYFSETQRNKGNFPGRFSGRQFSNSRSEMNVSTLELGDSALYLCASSLISSSTGPNYGYTFGSGTRLTVV.

This chain joins TRBV28 and TRBJ1-1, with 8 nucleotides matching TRBD1. The junction had 0 bases not matched to a gene; V was cut back by 3 bases and J by 0 bases. CDR3 length equals 14 residues. Germline CDR1 and CDR2: MDHEN and SYDVKM. The CDR3 spells CASSLGQVNTEAFF. The CDR3 nucleotides are TGTGCCAGCAGTTTGGGACAGGTGAACACTGAAGCTTTCTTT.

This chain connects TRBV7-9 to TRBJ2-3; D is possibly TRBD1 (6 bases). Germline values: CDR1 SEHNR, CDR2 FQNEAQ (reference sequence). V lost 5 bases, J lost 4 bases, and 25 bases lay in between. The CDR3 covers 18 residues. The CDR3 region has the DNA TGTGCCAGCAGCCGAGTTTTGGACAGCGGAGGATCCCCAGATACGCAGTATTTT. Translated, it gives CASSRVLDSGGSPDTQYF.

V is TRBV19 and J is TRBJ2-2; 7 nucleotides line up with TRBD1. In germline, CDR1 is LNHDA, CDR2 SQIVND (reference sequence). V shed 1 base, J shed 4 bases, and the junction held 9 bases outside the gene matches. The CDR3 loop spans 17 amino acids. CDR3 sequence reads: CASSIVMGDSLTGELFF. The DNA for the CDR3 is TGTGCCAGTAGTATAGTCATGGGGGACAGTCTCACCGGGGAGCTGTTTTTT. Combining the CDR3 with reference TRBV19 and TRBJ2-2 gives the whole variable domain DGGITQSPKYLFRKEGQNVTLSCEQNLNHDAMYWYRQDPGQGLRLIYYSQIVNDFQKGDIAEGYSVSREKKESFPLTVTSAQKNPTAFYLCASSIVMGDSLTGELFFGEGSRLTVL.

The chain carries TRBV29-1 and TRBJ2-7, with 9 bases aligning to TRBD1. This CDR3 has 13 amino acids. Germline V gene lookup returns CDR1 SQVTM and CDR2 ANQGSEA. Unmatched junction bases numbered 8, after V lost 5 bases and J lost 6 bases. For the CDR3, the DNA is TGCAGCGTTAGGGGGGGACAGGGTATCGAGCAGTACTTC. Translating it yields CSVRGGQGIEQYF.

V is TRBV9 and J is TRBJ1-4; 7 nucleotides line up with TRBD1. This CDR3 comprises 14 residues. Germline CDR1 SGDLS, CDR2 YYNGEE. The J segment lost 5 bases and the V segment lost 3 bases, leaving 4 bases of the junction unmatched. CDR3 nucleotide sequence: TGTGCCAGCAGCGAGGGGACAGTGAATGAAAAACTGTTTTTT. Protein: CASSEGTVNEKLFF.

The chain uses TRBV5-1 and TRBJ1-1; TRBD1 matches 8 bases. Germline CDR1 SGHRS, CDR2 YFSETQ. The CDR3 runs 16 residues. Germline trimming cut 3 bases from V and 0 bases from J; bases unmatched to any gene: 7. The CDR3 bases are TGCGCCAGCAGCTCTATAGGACAGGGTATGAACACTGAAGCTTTCTTT. This encodes CASSSIGQGMNTEAFF.

The count of this clone is one. This chain uses TRBV7-2 with TRBJ1-1; a weak D match, TRBD1 (5 bases). This CDR3 region has 14 residues. Looked up from germline, CDR1 is SGHTA and CDR2 is FQGNSA. Trimming pared 7 bases from V and 1 base from J, leaving 13 bases between. The CDR3 sequence: CASTRGHSNTEAFF. CDR3 bases: TGTGCCAGCACGAGAGGACACTCGAACACTGAAGCTTTCTTT. The full variable domain, rest sourced from reference TRBV7-2 and TRBJ1-1, is GAGVSQSPSNKVTEKGKDVELRCDPISGHTALYWYRQSLGQGLEFLIYFQGNSAPDKSGLPSDRFSAERTGGSVSTLTIQRTQQEDSAVYLCASTRGHSNTEAFFGQGTRLTVV.

J is TRBJ2-2 and V is TRBV7-9; maybe TRBD1 (5 bases). Germline CDR1 and CDR2: SEHNR and FQNEAQ (reference sequence). This CDR3 is built from 15 residues. V shed 5 bases and J shed 6 bases, with 16 bases lying between them. The CDR3 region is CASSTSDTGPGELFF. The CDR3 coding sequence is TGTGCCAGCAGCACCTCGGACACGGGCCCCGGGGAGCTGTTTTTT. The full variable domain, rest sourced from reference TRBV7-9 and TRBJ2-2, is DTGVSQNPRHKITKRGQNVTFRCDPISEHNRLYWYRQTLGQGPEFLTYFQNEAQLEKSRLLSDRFSAERPKGSFSTLEIQRTEQGDSAMYLCASSTSDTGPGELFFGEGSRLTVL.

V gene TRBV15 combines with J gene TRBJ1-2; the match to TRBD1 covers 7 bases. Germline V gene sequence: CDR1 LNHNV, CDR2 YYDKDF (reference sequence). The CDR3 contains 15 residues. The V segment lost 3 bases and the J segment 5 bases; nucleotides outside the gene matches: 9. DNA for the CDR3: TGTGCCACCAGCAGCCTCCTTGGGACAGATTATGGCTACACCTTC. Residues: CATSSLLGTDYGYTF. Complete variable domain (other parts from reference TRBV15 and TRBJ1-2): DAMVIQNPRYQVTQFGKPVTLSCSQTLNHNVMYWYQQKSSQAPKLLFHYYDKDFNNEADTPDNFQSRRPNTSFCFLDIRSPGLGDTAMYLCATSSLLGTDYGYTFGSGTRLTVV.

The chain is built from TRBV7-9 and TRBJ2-5; 9 nucleotides agree with TRBD1. The CDR3 totals 17 residues. Per germline, CDR1 SEHNR and CDR2 FQNEAQ (reference sequence). The trim removed 5 bases at V and 4 bases at J, leaving 14 bases unmatched. CDR3: CASSVLTWTGVRETQYF. The CDR3 region has the DNA TGTGCCAGCAGCGTACTTACTTGGACAGGGGTGCGAGAGACCCAGTACTTC.

The gene calls are TRBV28 and TRBJ1-5, with TRBD1 matching 7 bases. Germline lookup yields CDR1 MDHEN and CDR2 SYDVKM. V gave up 7 bases and J gave up 0 bases; unmatched junction bases: 15. CDR3 length: 18 amino acids. The CDR3 spells CASILNRDSRYSNQPQHF. In DNA form, the CDR3 reads TGTGCCAGCATTCTGAACCGGGACAGCCGGTATAGCAATCAGCCCCAGCATTTT.

The V gene is TRBV27, the J gene TRBJ2-7; possible D gene TRBD2, 6 bases. V dropped 3 bases and J dropped 1 base, with 10 bases sitting between them. Germline CDR1 reads MNHEY; CDR2 reads SMNVEV (reference sequence). The CDR3 extends over 14 amino acids. CDR3 coding DNA: TGTGCCAGCAGTTTCGGGGGTATGTCCTACGAGCAGTACTTC. This sequence encodes CASSFGGMSYEQYF.

V is TRBV6-5 and J is TRBJ2-7, with D hard to call. The ends were cut back, 6 bases at V and 3 bases at J, with 9 bases in the middle. The CDR3 is made up of 12 amino acids. CDR1 is MNHEY, CDR2 SVGAGI, per germline. CDR3 loop: CASRTTHYEQYF. In DNA form, the CDR3 reads TGTGCCAGCAGGACAACCCACTACGAGCAGTACTTC.

V is TRBV10-3 and J is TRBJ2-7; 7 bases match TRBD1. CDR1 is ENHRY, CDR2 SYGVKD, per germline. The CDR3 is made up of 11 amino acids. The V segment lost 10 bases and the J segment 5 bases; nucleotides outside the gene matches: 5. The CDR3 DNA reads as TGTGCCACGACGACAGGGAACGAGCAGTACTTC. The encoded protein is CATTTGNEQYF.

The chain has TRBV5-1 and TRBJ2-7; 8 positions match TRBD2. Trimming at V came to 4 bases and at J to 7 bases, leaving 4 bases not matched to a gene. The length of the CDR3 is 12 residues. Germline loops: CDR1 SGHRS, CDR2 YFSETQ. The CDR3 protein is CASSLPGGEQYF. For the CDR3, the DNA is TGCGCCAGCAGCCTCCCGGGGGGGGAGCAGTACTTC.

The chain links TRBV9 to TRBJ2-1; 8 nucleotides agree with TRBD2. Unmatched junction bases numbered 13, after V lost 4 bases and J lost 10 bases. Germline CDR1 reads SGDLS; CDR2 reads YYNGEE. This CDR3 is 15 amino acids long. The CDR3 is CASSSAGGPSGEQFF. CDR3 DNA: TGTGCCAGCAGCTCGGCGGGGGGACCATCGGGGGAGCAGTTCTTC.

V is TRBV15 and J is TRBJ1-5; D not certain. V was trimmed by 5 bases and J by 3 bases, leaving 11 bases between them. This CDR3 comprises 14 residues. Germline CDR1 reads LNHNV; CDR2 reads YYDKDF (reference sequence). Here the CDR3 reads CATSQRRDNQPQHF. The CDR3 DNA reads TGTGCCACCAGCCAACGACGGGACAATCAGCCCCAGCATTTT. Supplemented by reference TRBV15 and TRBJ1-5, the full variable domain reads DAMVIQNPRYQVTQFGKPVTLSCSQTLNHNVMYWYQQKSSQAPKLLFHYYDKDFNNEADTPDNFQSRRPNTSFCFLDIRSPGLGDTAMYLCATSQRRDNQPQHFGDGTRLSIL.

The chain joins TRBV28 to TRBJ2-1, with 9 bases identical to TRBD1. J lost 0 bases, V lost 5 bases, and 11 bases had no gene match. Per the germline V gene, CDR1 is MDHEN and CDR2 is SYDVKM. The CDR3 extends over 18 amino acids. For the CDR3, the DNA is TGTGCCAGCAGTGATGGGACAGGGCGTTTGAGCTCCTACAATGAGCAGTTCTTC. Encoded protein: CASSDGTGRLSSYNEQFF.

The chain recombines TRBV15 with TRBJ2-3; 10 bases line up with TRBD2. Per the germline V gene, CDR1 is LNHNV and CDR2 is YYDKDF (reference sequence). Germline trimming cut 1 base from V and 1 base from J; bases unmatched to any gene: 2. The CDR3 spans 16 residues. The CDR3 DNA reads as TGTGCCACCAGCAGAGTTCTAGCGGGAGGCACAGATACGCAGTATTTT. Protein product: CATSRVLAGGTDTQYF.

The V gene is TRBV18, the J gene TRBJ1-5; 9 nucleotides line up with TRBD1. The trim removed 3 bases at V and 8 bases at J, leaving 5 bases unmatched. This CDR3 has 14 residues. Germline values: CDR1 KGHSH, CDR2 LQKENI. For the CDR3, the DNA is TGTGCCAGCTCACCCGGACAGGGGACGAAGCCCCAGCATTTT. It encodes CASSPGQGTKPQHF.

V usage is TRBV6-6 and J usage is TRBJ1-1, with TRBD1 as a possible D gene (5 bases). The germline V and J ends were trimmed by 3 bases and 5 bases, with 10 bases remaining between them. Germline V gene sequence: CDR1 MNHNY, CDR2 SVGAGI (reference sequence). The CDR3 has 13 amino acids. CDR3: CASSYMGRTEAFF. Here the CDR3 DNA reads TGTGCCAGCAGTTATATGGGGCGGACTGAAGCTTTCTTT.

This rearrangement joins TRBV11-2 to TRBJ1-2; perhaps TRBD1 as D (5 bases). Germline V gene data show CDR1 as SGHAT and CDR2 as FQNNGV. V lost 1 base to trimming and J lost 2 bases, with 8 bases between them. This CDR3 contains 14 residues. CDR3 amino acids: CASSLGGDNYGYTF. The DNA of the CDR3 is TGTGCCAGCAGCTTAGGGGGGGACAACTATGGCTACACCTTC.

The genes are TRBV4-1 and TRBJ2-5, with D maybe TRBD2 (6 bases). V was trimmed by 7 bases and J by 3 bases, leaving 15 bases between them. The CDR3 contains 14 residues. Germline CDR1 is MGHRA and CDR2 is YSYEKL. The CDR3 here is CASTPSGGKETQYF. DNA for the CDR3: TGCGCCAGCACCCCAAGTGGGGGGAAAGAGACCCAGTACTTC.

CDR3 region: CASSLAGTEEKLFF. CDR3 nucleotide sequence: TGCGCCAGCAGCTTGGCCGGGACTGAAGAAAAACTGTTTTTT. The chain is built from TRBV5-1 and TRBJ1-4, with D possibly matching TRBD1 (5 bases). Looked up from germline, CDR1 is SGHRS and CDR2 is YFSETQ. CDR3 length: 14 residues. Trimming shortened V by 0 bases and J by 8 bases, and 11 bases separated the two germline ends. Based on the CDR3 plus reference TRBV5-1 and TRBJ1-4, the full variable domain is KAGVTQTPRYLIKTRGQQVTLSCSPISGHRSVSWYQQTPGQGLQFLFEYFSETQRNKGNFPGRFSGRQFSNSRSEMNVSTLELGDSALYLCASSLAGTEEKLFFGSGTQLSVL.

This chain joins TRBV4-1 and TRBJ1-3; possible D gene TRBD1, 6 bases. Per germline, CDR1 MGHRA and CDR2 YSYEKL. V was pared by 4 bases and J by 2 bases, with 12 bases between. This CDR3 is built from 15 residues. For the CDR3, the DNA is TGCGCCAGCAGCCCGCGACAGGCCACTGGAAACACCATATATTTT. It translates to CASSPRQATGNTIYF.

The rearrangement joins TRBV19 to TRBJ2-3; 11 nucleotides agree with TRBD1. This CDR3 has 14 residues. V dropped 10 bases and J dropped 3; count of bases not matched to a gene: 6. Germline V gene data show CDR1 as LNHDA and CDR2 as SQIVND (reference sequence). The CDR3 spells CATRDRGRTDTQYF. Here the CDR3 DNA reads TGTGCCACCAGGGACAGGGGGAGGACAGATACGCAGTATTTT.